The rows below give T cell receptor beta chains drawn from one sample of a study of PD-1 blockade in classical Hodgkin lymphoma. Assay: immunoSEQ multiplex PCR; the TCRdb copy retains only in-frame clones and omits some. The sample contains about 41,000 clones, approximately 80% of which appear only once. Here the sequenced sample was peripheral blood mononuclear cells (PBMCs), taken at baseline. The receptors originated from a human donor with classical Hodgkin lymphoma. CDR3s include the opening cysteine and the closing phenylalanine or tryptophan. D genes are given only for firm matches. Rows may omit the clone size; those that give it use once, few, many or a size class.

size	D	V	J	DNA	CDR3
-	-	TRBV19	TRBJ2-7	TGTGCCAGTAGTCGACGACAGGTCCCCTCCTACGAGCAGTACTTC	CASSRRQVPSYEQYF
-	-	TRBV30	TRBJ1-5	TGTGCCTGGAGTGATCTTGGGAGTAATCAGCCCCAGCATTTT	CAWSDLGSNQPQHF
many	TRBD1	TRBV11-3	TRBJ1-3	TGTGCCAGCAGCCCGGGACAGGGCCCTGGAAACACCATATATTTT	CASSPGQGPGNTIYF
-	TRBD1	TRBV5-1	TRBJ2-7	TGCGCCAGCAGCTTGGCTGGGACAGGGACCGAGCAGTACTTC	CASSLAGTGTEQYF
-	-	TRBV6-1	TRBJ1-5	TGTGCCAGCAGTAGCTATCAGCCCCAGCATTTT	CASSSYQPQHF
-	TRBD1	TRBV28	TRBJ1-2	TGTGCCAGCAGCCCTTCCGGGACAGGTTTTCGGAACTATGGCTACACCTTC	CASSPSGTGFRNYGYTF
once	-	TRBV6-1	TRBJ2-1	TGTGCCAGCAGTGAGGGTCAGGGTTGGGAGCAGTTCTTC	CASSEGQGWEQFF
-	-	TRBV10-3	TRBJ1-1	TGTGCCATCAGTGAGCCCACACCGACAGCCGAAGCCTTCTTT	CAISEPTPTAEAFF
-	-	TRBV9	TRBJ2-3	TGTGCCAGCAGCCCCCGTCCTTTCTCAGGGTCAGATACGCAGTATTTT	CASSPRPFSGSDTQYF
-	TRBD2	TRBV6-6	TRBJ2-7	TGTGCCAGCAGTCCCCTAGCGGGAGACGAGCGCGAGCAGTACTTC	CASSPLAGDEREQYF